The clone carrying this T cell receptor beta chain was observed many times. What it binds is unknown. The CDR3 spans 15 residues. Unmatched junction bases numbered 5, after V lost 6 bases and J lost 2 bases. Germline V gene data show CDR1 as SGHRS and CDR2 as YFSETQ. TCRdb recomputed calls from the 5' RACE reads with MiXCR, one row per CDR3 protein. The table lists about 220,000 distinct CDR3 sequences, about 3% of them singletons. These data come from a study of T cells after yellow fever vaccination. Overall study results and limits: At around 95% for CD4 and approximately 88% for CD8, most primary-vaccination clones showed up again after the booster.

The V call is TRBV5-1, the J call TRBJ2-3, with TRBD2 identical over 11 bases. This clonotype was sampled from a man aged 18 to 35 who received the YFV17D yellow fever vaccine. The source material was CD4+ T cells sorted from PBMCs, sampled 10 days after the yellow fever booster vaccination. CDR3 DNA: TGCGCCAGCACGACTAGCGGGGCATCCACAGATACGCAGTATTTT. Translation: CASTTSGASTDTQYF.